The source of this T cell receptor beta chain is a study of untreated major depressive disorder. Study-wide results and limits: Three preselected Vbeta families were the sole sequencing comparisons.

Worth noting for this clone: Its antigen is as yet unknown.

Germline CDR1 is SQVTM and CDR2 is ANQGSEA. The CDR3 has 13 residues. Generated by immunoSEQ multiplex PCR, the TCRdb table keeps only in-frame clones and is missing some. The sample lists 15,000 to 20,000 clones, 85% to 90% occurring once. The specimen was CD4+ T cells from PBMCs. The TCR sequence derives from a woman aged 30 to 39 in good health. This rearrangement joins TRBV29-1 to TRBJ2-1; D might be TRBD1 (6 bases). CDR3 loop: CATALGGYNEQFF. DNA of the CDR3: TGCGCGACCGCTCTAGGGGGTTACAATGAGCAGTTCTTC.